This T cell receptor beta chain is from a study of post-analysis software for immune sequencing data. Overall study context: Some patients lacked subtype; others had relapsing-remitting, secondary progressive or progressive-relapsing disease.

Germline lookup yields CDR1 SNHLY and CDR2 FYNNEI. This CDR3 spans 15 amino acids. The J segment lost 6 bases and the V segment lost 0 bases, leaving 6 bases of the junction unmatched. The TCR beta cDNA libraries carried unique molecular identifiers. It was from about 1 to 10 million T cells that some 500,000 cDNA molecules came. TCRdb independently ran MiXCR on the PCR reads; one entry per CDR3 protein. Of over 150,000 distinct CDR3 sequences in the sample, 30% were seen once. Of note for this clonotype: Its specificity is not known.

Study findings and constraints: Patients had higher frequencies than controls of roughly 5 TRBV segments, including TRBV5-6, TRBV5-1 and TRBV20-1. In multiple sclerosis, normalized Chao1 diversity was significantly below that of controls.

V usage is TRBV2 and J usage is TRBJ1-2; 8 positions match TRBD1. The receptor was isolated from a girl between 10 and 17 years old with multiple sclerosis. The sequenced sample consisted of blood. CDR3 protein: CASSEAEWTGHGYTF. CDR3 sequence (DNA): TGTGCCAGCAGTGAAGCTGAATGGACAGGGCATGGCTACACCTTC. Using reference TRBV2 and TRBJ1-2 for the parts outside the CDR3, the full variable domain is EPEVTQTPSHQVTQMGQEVILRCVPISNHLYFYWYRQILGQKVEFLVSFYNNEISEKSEIFDDQFSVERPDGSNFTLKIRSTKLEDSAMYFCASSEAEWTGHGYTFGSGTRLTVV.